The 12 T cell receptor beta chains given below trace back to one sample, sequenced in a study of early T cells in non-severe SARS-CoV-2 infection (dated by TCRdb to about 2021). Library construction relied on 5' RACE. The listed sequencing device is NextSeq 500. TCRdb redid the processing of the public reads, applying fastp at Q25 and MiXCR, and retained in-frame beta chains. Every entry covers one CDR3 protein and lists the most common genes and DNA from its rows. The sample records some 39,000 distinct CDR3 sequences, over 3% of which are singletons. 3% of the sample belongs to the ten largest clones. The sequenced sample was whole blood. Receptors were obtained from an adult who was a healthcare worker with PCR-confirmed SARS-CoV-2 infection or an uninfected control (not recorded which).

This clonotype counts as medium-sized. The J gene is TRBJ2-3, the V gene TRBV7-9; D ambiguous. Germline V gives CDR1 SEHNR, CDR2 FQNEAQ (reference sequence). The CDR3 is 16 amino acids. V shed 5 bases and J shed 4 bases, with 19 bases lying between them. The CDR3 sequence is CASSQPGQSSADTQYF. The CDR3, as DNA: TGTGCCAGCAGCCAACCGGGCCAAAGCAGCGCAGATACGCAGTATTTT.

The table lists this clonotype with many counts. The chain employs TRBV14 and TRBJ2-4; D is perhaps TRBD1 or TRBD2 (5 bases each). From germline, CDR1 is SGHDN and CDR2 FVKESK. The CDR3 covers 16 residues. V gave up 4 bases and J gave up 0 bases, with 13 bases separating them. The chain's CDR3 is CASSRGDGLAKNIQYF. The CDR3 coding sequence is TGTGCCAGCAGCCGAGGGGACGGTTTAGCCAAAAACATTCAGTACTTC.

This clonotype was seen many times. The chain employs TRBV29-1 and TRBJ2-5; 9 nucleotides match TRBD2. V was pared by 4 bases and J by 1 base, with 10 bases of the junction left unmatched. The CDR3 is 16 amino acids. Germline assignment: CDR1 SQVTM and CDR2 ANQGSEA. CDR3 residues: CSVVIAGAYVQETQYF. CDR3 bases: TGCAGCGTTGTGATAGCGGGAGCGTATGTCCAAGAGACCCAGTACTTC.

The table lists this clonotype with a few counts. The DNA for the CDR3 is TGTGCCAGCAGCCGCAAGGGAAACACCGGGGAGCTGTTTTTT. Its protein product is CASSRKGNTGELFF. The chain uses TRBV4-2 and TRBJ2-2; D is uncertain. CDR3 size: 14 residues. Trimming left V 4 bases short and J 2 bases short, with 8 bases between. The germline CDR1 and CDR2 sequences are LGHNA and YNFKEQ.

This clonotype was seen many times. V usage is TRBV5-1 and J usage is TRBJ2-7; 10 nucleotides match TRBD2. The J segment lost 3 bases and the V segment lost 5 bases, leaving 8 bases of the junction unmatched. CDR1 SGHRS and CDR2 YFSETQ come from the germline V gene. The CDR3 spans 15 residues. The DNA of the CDR3 is TGCGCCAGCAGTCGTAGCGGGAGGTCCTTCTACGAGCAGTACTTC. Translation gives CASSRSGRSFYEQYF.

This clonotype has just a few counts. The rearrangement joins TRBV12-3 or TRBV12-4 to TRBJ2-7; tentative D call: TRBD1 (5 bases). Trimming took off 5 bases at V and 2 bases at J, with 16 bases between the two ends. There are 15 residues in the CDR3. Here the CDR3 reads CASSTRRTSPYEQYF. DNA for the CDR3: TGTGCCAGCAGTACCCGGCGGACAAGCCCCTACGAGCAGTACTTC.

Ten or more counts support this clonotype. The chain is built from TRBV4-2 and TRBJ2-1, with 10 bases lining up with TRBD2. Germline V lookup: CDR1 LGHNA, CDR2 YNFKEQ. V dropped 1 base and J dropped 7; count of bases not matched to a gene: 10. This CDR3 has 17 residues. CDR3 loop: CASSQAPLAGTGNEQFF. The CDR3 nucleotides are TGTGCCAGCAGCCAAGCCCCACTAGCGGGAACTGGGAATGAGCAGTTCTTC.

In its sample, this clonotype was seen many times. The rearrangement joins TRBV12-3 or TRBV12-4 to TRBJ1-4, with 7 bases lining up with TRBD1. V lost 3 bases, J lost 14 bases, and 27 bases stayed unmatched. The CDR3 runs 19 residues. This chain's CDR3 is CASSFSQGVGFGSPRRLFF. The CDR3 DNA reads as TGTGCCAGCAGTTTTAGCCAGGGGGTTGGTTTCGGTTCCCCGAGGAGGCTGTTTTTT.

This clonotype was recorded at least ten times. The genes are TRBV20-1 and TRBJ2-5, with 8 bases lining up with TRBD2. The CDR3 is made up of 15 amino acids. Germline assignment: CDR1 DFQATT and CDR2 SNEGSKA (reference sequence). V gave up 5 bases and J gave up 7 bases; unmatched junction bases: 15. The CDR3 is CSASSRGSGEVTQYF. CDR3 coding DNA: TGCAGTGCTTCTTCTCGGGGTAGCGGGGAGGTGACCCAGTACTTC.

This clonotype has at least ten counts. The rearrangement links TRBV7-6 to TRBJ2-2; D remains ambiguous. Germline CDR1 reads SGHVS; CDR2 reads FNYEAQ. V dropped 10 bases and J dropped 7 bases, with 13 bases sitting between them. This CDR3 has 12 residues. The CDR3 DNA reads as TGTGCCACCTCCCGGGTCAGCGGGGAGCTGTTTTTT. Amino acids: CATSRVSGELFF.

This clonotype was detected many times. The chain employs TRBV29-1 and TRBJ2-1; unclear D gene. In germline, CDR1 is SQVTM, CDR2 ANQGSEA. This CDR3 is built from 12 residues. Trimming removed 7 bases at V and 6 bases at J, with 13 bases between. The CDR3 DNA reads as TGCAGCGCTGACCTGGGTCGCAATGAGCAGTTCTTC. It is translated as CSADLGRNEQFF.

This clonotype was seen ten or more times. V and J are TRBV20-1 and TRBJ2-1; tentative D call: TRBD2 (5 bases). Germline assignment: CDR1 DFQATT and CDR2 SNEGSKA (reference sequence). The CDR3 contains 13 residues. Between the trimmed V and J ends, which lost 5 bases and 9 bases, there was a span of 17 bases. CDR3 region: CSAPPLRGSEQFF. CDR3 in DNA: TGCAGTGCTCCACCACTGAGAGGGAGTGAGCAGTTCTTC.